A selection of T cell receptor beta chains follows, all from one sample in a study of blood T cell repertoires in COVID-19. Profiled with immunoSEQ multiplex PCR; TCRdb holds only in-frame clones, not every one. The sample carries some 300,000 clones, around 86% recorded once. What was sequenced was peripheral blood. These receptors were taken from an older man with acute or convalescent COVID-19. Each CDR3 is given with its conserved first and last residue. A D gene is named only where the DNA matches it firmly. Clone size is stated in some rows and not others, as once, few, many or a class when expanded.

V: TRBV4-1; D: NA; size: NA; length: 14; J: TRBJ1-2; CDR3: CASSQANQYRDHSF; DNA: TGCGCCAGCAGCCAGGCTAACCAATACAGGGATCATAGCTTC
V: TRBV5-5; D: TRBD1; size: NA; length: 14; J: TRBJ1-2; CDR3: CASSSTGGDYGYTF; DNA: TGTGCCAGCAGCTCGACAGGGGGCGACTATGGCTACACCTTC
V: TRBV28; D: TRBD1; size: NA; length: 17; J: TRBJ2-5; CDR3: CASSPTDRPHAAETQYF; DNA: TGTGCCAGCAGTCCCACGGACAGGCCTCATGCGGCAGAGACCCAGTACTTC
V: TRBV7-9; D: TRBD2; size: NA; length: 14; J: TRBJ2-1; CDR3: CASSLGLDDNEQFF; DNA: TGTGCCAGCAGCTTGGGACTAGACGATAATGAGCAGTTCTTC
V: TRBV5-1; D: TRBD1; size: NA; length: 14; J: TRBJ2-7; CDR3: CASSLQGAVYEQYF; DNA: TGCGCCAGCAGCTTACAGGGGGCAGTCTACGAGCAGTACTTC
V: TRBV3-1/TRBV3-2; D: NA; size: few; length: 17; J: TRBJ2-3; CDR3: CASSQDLFGGLTDTQYF; DNA: TGTGCCAGCAGCCAAGATCTTTTCGGGGGGCTCACAGATACGCAGTATTTT
V: TRBV9; D: TRBD2; size: NA; length: 16; J: TRBJ2-1; CDR3: CASSPTGLAGGGEQFF; DNA: TGTGCCAGCAGCCCCACGGGACTAGCGGGAGGGGGCGAGCAGTTCTTC
V: TRBV15; D: NA; size: NA; length: 14; J: TRBJ2-3; CDR3: CATSSIVAGDTQYF; DNA: TGTGCCACCAGCAGTATAGTCGCGGGAGATACGCAGTATTTT
V: TRBV19; D: TRBD1; size: NA; length: 16; J: TRBJ1-2; CDR3: CASILDRQGFNYGYTF; DNA: TGTGCCAGTATCCTAGATAGACAGGGGTTTAACTATGGCTACACCTTC
V: TRBV7-9; D: NA; size: NA; length: 15; J: TRBJ1-4; CDR3: CASSRNRDGAEKLFF; DNA: TGTGCCAGCAGCCGAAACAGGGATGGGGCTGAAAAACTGTTTTTT
V: TRBV7-8; D: TRBD2; size: NA; length: 17; J: TRBJ2-1; CDR3: CASSLYQAGGGYSEQFF; DNA: TGTGCCAGCAGCTTATATCAAGCGGGGGGAGGGTACAGCGAGCAGTTCTTC
V: TRBV6-6; D: NA; size: NA; length: 14; J: TRBJ1-4; CDR3: CASSTRSANEKLFF; DNA: TGTGCCAGCAGTACCCGCAGCGCTAATGAAAAACTGTTTTTT
V: TRBV28; D: NA; size: NA; length: 13; J: TRBJ1-2; CDR3: CASTELTGDGYTF; DNA: TGTGCCAGCACCGAATTGACGGGGGACGGCTACACCTTC
V: TRBV6-6; D: TRBD1; size: once; length: 16; J: TRBJ1-5; CDR3: CASSTQGAPSNQPQHF; DNA: TGTGCCAGCAGTACTCAGGGGGCCCCTAGCAATCAGCCCCAGCATTTT
V: TRBV6-6; D: TRBD2; size: NA; length: 16; J: TRBJ2-3; CDR3: CASRPPLAGGPDTQYF; DNA: TGTGCCAGCAGACCCCCTCTTGCGGGGGGGCCGGATACGCAGTATTTT
V: TRBV30; D: NA; size: NA; length: 13; J: TRBJ1-2; CDR3: CAWSRTDNYGYTF; DNA: TGTGCCTGGAGTCGGACAGACAACTATGGCTACACCTTC